The 14 T cell receptor beta chains below were found in one sample sequenced in a study of CD8+CD57+ T cells in acquired aplastic anemia. TCR beta VDJ and CDR3 profiling used genomic DNA as template. TCRdb ran MiXCR on the reads and lists one entry per CDR3 protein. The sample has 98,000 or so distinct CDR3 sequences, around 50% seen once. The sequencing sample was made of sorted CD4+, CD8+, or CD8+CD57+ T cells (not recorded which) from PBMCs. Receptors were obtained from a human donor in good health, serving as a control.

The CDR3, as DNA: TGTGCCAGCAGCTTGGGACCGCTCTACGAGCAGTACTTC. Translation gives CASSLGPLYEQYF. The V and J genes are TRBV7-3 and TRBJ2-7; either TRBD1 or TRBD2 may fit D (5 bases each). This CDR3 has 13 amino acids. V was pared by 3 bases and J by 3 bases, with 9 bases between. The germline V gene has CDR1 SGHTA and CDR2 FQGTGA.

This clonotype occurred a few times. The chain is built from TRBV27 and TRBJ1-5; D gene uncertain. Germline CDR1 and CDR2: MNHEY and SMNVEV (reference sequence). V lost 2 bases, J lost 2 bases, and 13 bases lay in between. The CDR3 totals 16 residues. The DNA of the CDR3 is TGTGCCAGCAGTTTAGCTTCGTGGTTGGGCAATCAGCCCCAGCATTTT. It codes for CASSLASWLGNQPQHF.

This clonotype has at least ten counts. The chain links TRBV4-2 to TRBJ1-3; D may be TRBD1 (6 bases). The germline gives CDR1 LGHNA, CDR2 YNFKEQ. The CDR3 loop spans 17 amino acids. V was clipped by 4 bases and J by 4 bases, with 20 bases between them. The CDR3 loop is CASSPTGGGQLGNTIYF. CDR3 DNA: TGTGCCAGCAGCCCAACGGGGGGGGGGCAACTCGGAAACACCATATATTTT.

The V gene is TRBV10-3, the J gene TRBJ2-7; D call uncertain. Germline loops: CDR1 ENHRY, CDR2 SYGVKD. The V gene lost 4 bases and the J gene lost 1 base, with 11 bases spanning the gap. The CDR3 has 14 residues. CDR3 in DNA: TGTGCCATCAGTGTTCAGTTGAGTTCCTACGAGCAGTACTTC. Encoded protein: CAISVQLSSYEQYF.

Many counts were recorded for this clonotype. This chain joins TRBV19 and TRBJ2-3, with a weak D call TRBD2 (6 bases). This CDR3 region has 17 residues. The V end lost 2 bases, the J end lost 2 bases, and 17 bases lay between the germline ends. The germline CDR1 and CDR2 sequences are LNHDA and SQIVND (reference sequence). CDR3 coding DNA: TGTGCCAGTAGTATAAGTAACGCGGGGAGGTACACAGATACGCAGTATTTT. Translation: CASSISNAGRYTDTQYF.

Worth noting for this clonotype: This CDR3 fails to terminate in the conserved phenylalanine or tryptophan, so it likely reflects a read error. The chain uses TRBV20-1 and TRBJ1-1; D might be TRBD1 (6 bases). The CDR3 has 16 residues. Trimming removed 0 bases at V and 3 bases at J, with 17 bases between. Germline lookup yields CDR1 DFQATT and CDR2 SNEGSKA (reference sequence). The CDR3, as DNA: TGCAGTGCTAGAGATGCGGCCAGGGGAGGGGACACTGAAGCTTTCTCT. Protein sequence: CSARDAARGGDTEAFS.

V usage is TRBV5-1 and J usage is TRBJ2-5; 14 bases align to TRBD2. Germline-derived CDR1 and CDR2 are SGHRS and YFSETQ. V lost 2 bases and J lost 5; bases outside the gene matches: 5. This CDR3 has 16 amino acids. CDR3 coding DNA: TGCGCCAGCAGCTTAGTGGGACTAGCGGGAGCGGAGACCCAGTACTTC. Protein product: CASSLVGLAGAETQYF.

V gene TRBV9 combines with J gene TRBJ2-7; TRBD1 matches at 7 bases. Germline V CDR1 and CDR2: SGDLS, YYNGEE. V was clipped by 4 bases and J by 6 bases; unmatched bases: 10. The CDR3 totals 14 residues. In DNA form, the CDR3 reads TGTGCCAGCAGCAAAGGACAGGCTACCTTCGAGCAGTACTTC. This translates into CASSKGQATFEQYF.

The rearrangement uses TRBV24-1 and TRBJ2-7, with D possibly being TRBD1 (5 bases). The CDR3 runs 14 residues. The germline CDR1 and CDR2 sequences are KGHDR and SFDVKD. This CDR3 is CATYNTTVSYEQYF. In DNA, the CDR3 is TGTGCAACCTACAATACGACAGTTTCCTACGAGCAGTACTTC.

This clonotype appeared a few times. The chain has TRBV2 and TRBJ1-5; D gene uncertain. V lost 0 bases and J lost 4, with 10 bases in between. Germline CDR1 and CDR2: SNHLY and FYNNEI. The CDR3 is 15 residues long. Here the CDR3 DNA reads TGTGCCAGCAGTGAAGCGGGAGATCCTAATCAGCCCCAGCATTTT. It codes for CASSEAGDPNQPQHF.

As regards this clonotype: Possible read error: a much larger clone is one base away. The rearrangement joins TRBV4-1 to TRBJ1-1; 7 positions agree with TRBD1. The CDR3 contains 15 residues. Per germline, CDR1 MGHRA and CDR2 YSYEKL. V lost 4 bases and J lost 7; bases outside the gene matches: 12. The CDR3, as DNA: TGCGCCAGCAGCCGGGAAACCGACAGGGACCTTGAAGCTTTCTTT. Translating gives CASSRETDRDLEAFF.

The gene calls are TRBV25-1 and TRBJ2-7; D is tentatively TRBD1 or TRBD2 (5 bases each). CDR1 and CDR2 from the germline V gene are MGHDK and SYGVNS. V was pared by 10 bases and J by 1 base, with 17 bases between. The CDR3 spans 14 residues. The CDR3 nucleotides are TGTGCCACCAGCGGCCGGGGCCTTTCCTACGAGCAGTACGTC. It specifies CATSGRGLSYEQYV.

Concerning this clonotype itself: The junction does not match germline at one end; this may be a read error. CDR3 sequence reads: CSATKPGQEIYEQYF. The CDR3 DNA sequence: TGCAGCGCTACCAAACCGGGACAGGAGATTTACGAGCAGTACTTC. The rearrangement uses TRBV20-1 and TRBJ2-7; 8 bases map to TRBD1. There are 15 residues in the CDR3. Germline V gene lookup returns CDR1 DFQATT and CDR2 SNEGSKA (reference sequence).

The chain joins TRBV15 to TRBJ2-7; D is unclear. The CDR3 runs 14 residues. Germline-derived CDR1 and CDR2 are LNHNV and YYDKDF (reference sequence). V was cut by 1 base and J by 5 bases, with 12 bases left in between. The DNA of the CDR3 is TGTGCCACCAGCAGAGTGGTTAGGGTTGACGAGCAGTACTTC. The encoded protein is CATSRVVRVDEQYF.